This T cell receptor beta chain was obtained from a study of T-cell reconstitution after alpha-beta-depleted transplantation in children. General study results and limits: Where some patients showed high TCRbeta diversity at day 60, it came from recipient T cells and thymic progenitors that had survived. A year had passed since transplant, and T-cell counts and diversity by then came mostly from newly produced T cells.

Comment on this clonotype: The antigen is not known.

Losses at the gene ends were 8 bases for V and 5 bases for J; bases not matched to a gene: 8. This CDR3 has 13 residues. Germline CDR1 and CDR2: KGHDR and SFDVKD. Using unique molecular identifiers, the investigators prepared the TCRbeta library. TCRdb reprocessed the PCR reads with MiXCR, giving one entry per CDR3 protein. This table holds approximately 1,000,000 distinct CDR3 sequences, about 26% found once. This TCR was recovered from a boy less than two years old who had a stem cell transplant for SCID, so the T cells may come from the graft donor. The sequenced sample was PBMCs, mostly from graft donor cells, obtained 360 days after TCRalphabeta/CD19-depleted stem cell transplant. The chain employs TRBV24-1 and TRBJ2-7, with 7 nucleotides matching TRBD1. The DNA for the CDR3 is TGTGCCACCATTACAGACAGGGACCACGAGCAGTACTTC. Its translation is CATITDRDHEQYF.